Listed here is a single T cell receptor beta chain. What it binds is unknown. Libraries were prepared by immunoSEQ multiplex PCR; TCRdb keeps only in-frame clonotypes and omits some of them. The table shows more than 75,000 clones, with 80% to 95% occurring only once. CDR3 size: 19 residues. V lost 1 base, J lost 0 bases, and 19 bases lay in between. Germline CDR1 and CDR2: LNHNV and YYDKDF (reference sequence). The data derive from a study of graft-versus-host responses after intestinal transplantation. The chain has TRBV15 and TRBJ2-4; no definite D call. This TCR was recovered from a human donor who was the organ donor for an intestinal transplant. Specimen: unstimulated CD4+ T cells sorted from spleen or lymph node cells, collected before transplant. CDR3: CATSRVRLGQIEAKNIQYF. CDR3 in DNA: TGTGCCACCAGCAGAGTCCGCCTTGGGCAGATAGAAGCCAAAAACATTCAGTACTTC.